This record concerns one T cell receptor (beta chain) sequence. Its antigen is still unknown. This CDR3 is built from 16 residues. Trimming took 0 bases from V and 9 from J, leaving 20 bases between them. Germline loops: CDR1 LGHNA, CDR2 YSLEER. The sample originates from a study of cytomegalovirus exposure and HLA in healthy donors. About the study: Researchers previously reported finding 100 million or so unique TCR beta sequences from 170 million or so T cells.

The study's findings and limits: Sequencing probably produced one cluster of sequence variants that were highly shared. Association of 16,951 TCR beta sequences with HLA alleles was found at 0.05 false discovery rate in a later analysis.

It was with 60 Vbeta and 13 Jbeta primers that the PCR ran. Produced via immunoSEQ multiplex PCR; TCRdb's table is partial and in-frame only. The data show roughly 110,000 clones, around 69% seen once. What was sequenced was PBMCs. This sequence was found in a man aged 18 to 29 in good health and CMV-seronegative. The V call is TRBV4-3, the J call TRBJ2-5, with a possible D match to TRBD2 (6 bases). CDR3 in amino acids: CASSQEGRGRLGAQYF. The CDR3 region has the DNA TGCGCCAGCAGCCAAGAAGGGCGGGGCCGATTGGGGGCCCAGTACTTC.